What follows describes a single T cell receptor beta chain. Its cognate antigen has yet to be identified. Base qualities were left out, and no much larger clone turns up one base away. Spanning cysteine to phenylalanine, the CDR3 consists of 12 amino acids. The DNA shown is the 36-base CDR3, in frame from base 1. V sheds 7 bases and J sheds 10 bases, leaving 11 bases between their ends. According to the germline V gene, CDR1 reads MNHEY and CDR2 reads SVGAGI. These data are taken from a study of blood T cell repertoires in COVID-19 (dated by TCRdb to the early 2020s). Describing the broader study: Samples from collaborators originated in the United States, Italy and Spain and spanned both the acute and convalescent phases of COVID-19. Subjects who had been exposed to COVID-19, were actively infected with it, or had recovered from it provided the deeply sampled blood TCRbeta repertoires that made up the dataset. Where available, HLA class I and class II types were taken from metadata supplied by the sample provider and were not determined by assay-based typing. The prospective study material was composed of cDNA or gDNA derived from T cells, B-cell-depleted T cells, or PBMCs. The sample metadata nearly always contained a de-identified subject ID, COVID-19 status, age in years and sex. The repertoires were released in a freely available public database intended as a resource for research on the immune response to SARS-CoV-2. The samples were drawn from two sources: the first 160 participants of the ongoing ImmuneRACE study, and over 1,000 subjects contributed by 6 global collaborators.

Study-wide findings and limitations: The quantity of clinical and demographic metadata differed by source and by participant and was supplied without curation.

TCRbeta CDR3 regions were amplified from genomic DNA by means of the immunoSEQ Assay, a bias-controlled multiplex PCR. Turning to the authors' computational methods: The number of nucleated cells in each sample was estimated by amplification of reference gene primers within the assay. Sequence reads were collapsed and filtered to measure the absolute abundance of every unique TCRbeta CDR3 rearrangement. For each sample, productive Simpson clonality was calculated as the square root of Simpson's diversity index over productive rearrangements. Here the immuneACCESS table is served through TCRdb, limited to in-frame sequences with V and J called. Missing clones are a known gap in these copies; in checked studies unresolved V genes cover under half, and the rest lacks a known reason. The DNA gave D and trimming, while V, J and clone size come from that table. In this sample the table shows 250,000 to 350,000 clones, nearly 90% of which occur a single time. The biggest ten clones account for approximately 2.9% of the sample.

Participants in the prospective study were enrolled through a virtual design, were aged roughly 18 to 90 years, and lived in fewer than 30 United States geographic areas. In the prospective study, cohorts were assigned on the basis of participant-reported clinical history obtained from a screening survey and a study questionnaire. Exposed participants were defined as having been in contact with someone with a PCR-confirmed or clinician-diagnosed COVID-19 case within 2 weeks of study entry. In the prospective study, whole blood, serum and a nasopharyngeal or oropharyngeal swab were collected from each participant by mobile phlebotomists. Prospective study participants could optionally give additional blood draws and questionnaires over an approximately two-month period. Before DNA extraction, prospective study blood samples were shipped either frozen or at room temperature.

The sample taken for sequencing was PBMCs or T cells enriched from blood (not recorded which). The TCR comes from a woman between 50 and 59 years old who had been exposed to COVID-19. Recombination linked TRBV6-5 to TRBJ1-6; a weak D assignment points to TRBD1 (6 bases agree). This receptor has the CDR3 CASNAGQSPLHF. The DNA reads as follows: TGTGCCAGCAATGCCGGACAGTCACCCCTCCACTTT.